The 15 T cell receptor beta chains below come from one sample, sequenced in a study of cytomegalovirus exposure and HLA in healthy donors. It was with 60 Vbeta and 13 Jbeta primers that the PCR ran. The repertoire was sequenced with immunoSEQ multiplex PCR; TCRdb's copy has only in-frame clones and lacks some. The profile shows about 110,000 clones, roughly four fifths of them singletons. Sequencing input: PBMCs. These receptors came from a man between 60 and 75 years old in good health and CMV-seronegative.

J is TRBJ2-3 and V is TRBV7-2; D might be TRBD1 (5 bases). V was trimmed by 3 bases and J by 4 bases, leaving 14 bases between them. This CDR3 contains 15 residues. The germline gives CDR1 SGHTA, CDR2 FQGNSA. CDR3: CASSLAATGPDTQYF. In DNA, the CDR3 is TGTGCCAGCAGCTTGGCGGCCACAGGCCCAGATACGCAGTATTTT.

V and J are TRBV9 and TRBJ2-1; a weak D match, TRBD2 (5 bases). The CDR3 runs 15 residues. V was cut by 2 bases and J by 8 bases, with 17 bases left in between. Germline V gene sequence: CDR1 SGDLS, CDR2 YYNGEE. CDR3 residues: CASSVRPAGGYEQFF. The CDR3 DNA follows: TGTGCCAGCAGCGTCCGCCCCGCAGGCGGGTATGAGCAGTTCTTC.

This clone turned up a few times. Here the CDR3 DNA reads TGTGCCAGCAGCTTAGGTGGGAGTCACGGGGGAGCCACCAACGAGCAGTACTTC. This gives the protein CASSLGGSHGGATNEQYF. V usage is TRBV7-9 and J usage is TRBJ2-7, with a tentative D call TRBD2 (6 bases). The germline V and J ends were trimmed by 1 base and 5 bases, with 24 bases remaining between them. The CDR3 is 18 residues long. Germline V CDR1 and CDR2: SEHNR, FQNEAQ (reference sequence).

There are a few counts of this clone. The chain carries TRBV5-1 and TRBJ2-3; TRBD2 aligns across 9 bases. The CDR3 runs 15 residues. CDR1 and CDR2 (germline): SGHRS, YFSETQ. Trimming at V came to 4 bases and at J to 4 bases, leaving 7 bases not matched to a gene. CDR3 amino acids: CASSGAGGPADTQYF. The CDR3 region has the DNA TGCGCCAGCAGCGGGGCGGGGGGGCCGGCAGATACGCAGTATTTT. Filled out from reference TRBV5-1 and TRBJ2-3, the complete variable domain reads KAGVTQTPRYLIKTRGQQVTLSCSPISGHRSVSWYQQTPGQGLQFLFEYFSETQRNKGNFPGRFSGRQFSNSRSEMNVSTLELGDSALYLCASSGAGGPADTQYFGPGTRLTVL.

This chain connects TRBV5-1 to TRBJ2-3; D might be TRBD1 (6 bases). The CDR3 is 13 residues long. Trimming stripped 1 base from V and 6 bases from J, with 9 bases between. Germline assignment: CDR1 SGHRS and CDR2 YFSETQ. Here the CDR3 reads CASSLTGSDTQYF. The CDR3 DNA reads as TGCGCCAGCAGCTTGACAGGGTCGGATACGCAGTATTTT.

J is TRBJ1-2 and V is TRBV18; 9 bases are shared with TRBD1. The length of the CDR3 is 15 residues. Trimming cost V 0 bases and J 8 bases; bases outside gene matches: 7. Germline V lookup: CDR1 KGHSH, CDR2 LQKENI. CDR3: CASSPPGQGPVGYTF. CDR3 nucleotides: TGTGCCAGCTCACCACCGGGACAGGGCCCGGTAGGCTACACCTTC.

The chain recombines TRBV19 with TRBJ1-5, with a weak D call TRBD1 (5 bases). Germline V gene lookup returns CDR1 LNHDA and CDR2 SQIVND (reference sequence). This CDR3 has 16 amino acids. V gave up 4 bases and J gave up 1 base, with 14 bases separating them. Written as DNA, the CDR3 is TGTGCCAGTAGTAGGTCCCGACAGAACAGCAATCAGCCCCAGCATTTT. Its translation is CASSRSRQNSNQPQHF.

This chain connects TRBV4-2 to TRBJ1-3; D not resolved. The CDR3 covers 16 residues. The ends were cut back, 1 base at V and 2 bases at J, with 12 bases in the middle. The germline V gene has CDR1 LGHNA and CDR2 YNFKEQ. DNA of the CDR3: TGTGCCAGCAGCCAAGTGGAGGGTACGACTGGAAACACCATATATTTT. Its protein product is CASSQVEGTTGNTIYF.

The genes are TRBV28 and TRBJ1-1, with a weak D call TRBD1 (6 bases). Germline values: CDR1 MDHEN, CDR2 SYDVKM. The ends were cut back, 6 bases at V and 5 bases at J, with 19 bases in the middle. The CDR3 spans 15 residues. The CDR3 spells CASRYPGGARTEAFF. CDR3 nucleotide sequence: TGTGCCAGCAGATACCCCGGGGGGGCTAGGACTGAAGCTTTCTTT.

There are a few counts of this clone. The gene calls are TRBV5-4 and TRBJ1-6; maybe TRBD1 (6 bases). The CDR3 is 13 residues long. With 5 bases removed from V and 14 bases from J, the gap between germline ends came to 17 bases. CDR1 is SGHNT and CDR2 is YYREEE in the germline V gene (reference sequence). The chain's CDR3 is CASSSDQGTALHF. The CDR3 DNA sequence: TGTGCCAGCAGTTCGGACCAGGGGACGGCCCTCCACTTT.

This clone was detected only once. The chain has TRBV21-1 and TRBJ2-4; TRBD2 was called by the table and not checked on the DNA. TRBV21-1 constitutes a pseudogene. The CDR3 has 24 residues. The CDR3 DNA reads TGTGCCAGCAGCAAATCAATCAGGAGGGGCTCGACCCTATCGCGTTTTCTAGCCAAAAACATTCAGTACTTC. It is translated as CASSKSIRRGSTLSRFLAKNIQYF.

This rearrangement joins TRBV15 to TRBJ1-2; 7 bases fit TRBD1. The J segment lost 8 bases and the V segment lost 0 bases, leaving 6 bases of the junction unmatched. Germline lookup yields CDR1 LNHNV and CDR2 YYDKDF (reference sequence). The CDR3 covers 14 residues. This chain's CDR3 is CATSREEGARGYTF. The CDR3 region has the DNA TGTGCCACCAGCAGAGAGGAGGGGGCGCGGGGCTACACCTTC.

The gene calls are TRBV5-1 and TRBJ2-1; TRBD2 agrees at 7 bases. Looked up from germline, CDR1 is SGHRS and CDR2 is YFSETQ. CDR3 length: 13 residues. The V segment lost 5 bases and the J segment 6 bases; nucleotides outside the gene matches: 5. This CDR3 reads CASRWGLPNEQFF. For the CDR3, the DNA is TGCGCCAGCAGATGGGGACTACCCAATGAGCAGTTCTTC.

Concerning this clone itself: One end of the junction fails to match germline, which may point to a read error. The rearrangement uses TRBV4-2 and TRBJ2-7; a possible D gene is TRBD1 (6 bases). Germline V gives CDR1 LGHNA, CDR2 YNFKEQ. There are 16 residues in the CDR3. CDR3 DNA: TGTGCCAGCAGCCAAGAGGCTACGAGGGGGTCTCGGGCCAGTTGGTTC. Translated: CASSQEATRGSRASWF.

The V and J genes are TRBV5-6 and TRBJ2-1; 10 bases agree with TRBD2. The CDR3 runs 16 residues. Per germline, CDR1 SGHDT and CDR2 YYEEEE. With 3 bases clipped from V and 7 bases from J, the junction kept 10 bases outside the gene matches. In DNA, the CDR3 is TGTGCCAGCAGCTCTATCTTAGCGGGGGGAAAAAATGAGCAGTTCTTC. It specifies CASSSILAGGKNEQFF.